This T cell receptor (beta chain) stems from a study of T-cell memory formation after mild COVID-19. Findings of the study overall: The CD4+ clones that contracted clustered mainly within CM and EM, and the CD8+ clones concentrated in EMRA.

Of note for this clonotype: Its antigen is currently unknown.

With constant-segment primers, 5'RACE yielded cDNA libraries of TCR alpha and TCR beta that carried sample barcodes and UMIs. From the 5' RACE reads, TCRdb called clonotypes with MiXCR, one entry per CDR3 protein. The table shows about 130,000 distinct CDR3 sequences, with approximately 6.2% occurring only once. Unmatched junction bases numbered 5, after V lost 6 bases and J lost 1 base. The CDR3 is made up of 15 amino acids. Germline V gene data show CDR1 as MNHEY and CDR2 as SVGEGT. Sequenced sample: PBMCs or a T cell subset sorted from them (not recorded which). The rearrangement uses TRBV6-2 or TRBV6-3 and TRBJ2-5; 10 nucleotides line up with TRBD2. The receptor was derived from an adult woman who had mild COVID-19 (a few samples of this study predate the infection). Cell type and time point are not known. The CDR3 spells CASRGRTSGQETQYF. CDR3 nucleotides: TGTGCCAGCAGGGGACGGACTAGCGGCCAAGAGACCCAGTACTTC.